This entry lists 16 T cell receptor beta chains sequenced from one sample in a study of T cells after yellow fever vaccination. Via MiXCR, TCRdb re-called the 5' RACE reads, giving one row per CDR3 protein. This table has under 250,000 distinct CDR3 sequences, approximately 3.3% appearing once. The specimen comprised CD4+ T cells sorted from PBMCs, sampled 10 days after the yellow fever booster vaccination. The receptor set was obtained from a man between 18 and 29 years old who received the YFV17D yellow fever vaccine.

This clonotype was seen a handful of times. CDR3 protein: CASSFWRGSSYNEQFF. The CDR3 bases are TGTGCCAGCAGCTTTTGGCGGGGAAGCTCCTACAATGAGCAGTTCTTC. The chain links TRBV7-9 to TRBJ2-1; tentative D call: TRBD2 (6 bases). V was trimmed by 3 bases and J by 0 bases, leaving 12 bases between them. Germline V gene lookup returns CDR1 SEHNR and CDR2 FQNEAQ (reference sequence). The CDR3 length is 16 residues. The whole variable domain, remainder taken from reference TRBV7-9 and TRBJ2-1, is DTGVSQNPRHKITKRGQNVTFRCDPISEHNRLYWYRQTLGQGPEFLTYFQNEAQLEKSRLLSDRFSAERPKGSFSTLEIQRTEQGDSAMYLCASSFWRGSSYNEQFFGPGTRLTVL.

This clonotype showed up many times. The gene calls are TRBV4-2 and TRBJ2-1, with 7 bases aligning to TRBD1. This CDR3 region has 14 residues. Germline values: CDR1 LGHNA, CDR2 YNFKEQ. Losses at the gene ends were 4 bases for V and 7 bases for J; bases not matched to a gene: 7. CDR3 sequence: CASSPLTGLNEQFF. The CDR3 region has the DNA TGTGCCAGCAGCCCGCTGACAGGGTTAAATGAGCAGTTCTTC.

This clonotype showed up many times. This chain uses TRBV12-3 or TRBV12-4 with TRBJ1-1; the match to TRBD1 covers 8 bases. The J segment lost 6 bases and the V segment lost 6 bases, leaving 6 bases of the junction unmatched. The CDR3 totals 13 residues. The DNA for the CDR3 is TGTGCCAGCAGAGGACAGGGAACCTCTGAAGCTTTCTTT. It encodes CASRGQGTSEAFF.

The chain uses TRBV29-1 and TRBJ1-5; 7 bases line up with TRBD1. CDR1 and CDR2 (germline): SQVTM, ANQGSEA. The CDR3 runs to 14 residues. V lost 5 bases to trimming and J lost 9 bases; unmatched junction nucleotides: 13. The CDR3 here is CSVKGADWRGPQHF. In DNA form, the CDR3 reads TGCAGCGTTAAGGGGGCGGACTGGCGAGGGCCCCAGCATTTT.

This clonotype has at least ten counts. DNA of the CDR3: TGTGCCAGCAGCCGCGCGGAAGGAGATTACGAGCAGTACTTC. This codes for CASSRAEGDYEQYF. The chain employs TRBV21-1 and TRBJ2-7; TRBD2 is the table's D call, not checked against the DNA. TRBV21-1 is a known pseudogene. The CDR3 contains 14 residues.

This clonotype has just a few counts. This chain connects TRBV12-3 or TRBV12-4 to TRBJ1-5; D might be TRBD1 (6 bases). V was clipped by 6 bases and J by 4 bases, with 19 bases between them. The CDR3 has 16 amino acids. Here the CDR3 reads CASRVNIGQSNQPQHF. Here the CDR3 DNA reads TGTGCCAGCAGGGTTAACATCGGACAGAGTAATCAGCCCCAGCATTTT.

This clonotype appeared many times. The rearrangement joins TRBV30 to TRBJ2-5; TRBD1 matches at 7 bases. The CDR3 totals 14 residues. The V segment lost 2 bases and the J segment 2 bases; nucleotides outside the gene matches: 5. CDR1 and CDR2 from the germline V gene are GTSNPN and SVGIG (reference sequence). The CDR3 sequence: CAWSHPTGQETQYF. In DNA form, the CDR3 reads TGTGCCTGGAGTCACCCGACAGGGCAAGAGACCCAGTACTTC.

This clonotype was seen repeatedly, ten times or more. The chain joins TRBV4-2 to TRBJ2-7, with D perhaps TRBD1 or TRBD2 (6 bases each). The CDR3 is made up of 16 amino acids. Looked up from germline, CDR1 is LGHNA and CDR2 is YNFKEQ. V was shortened by 0 bases and J by 1 base, with 13 bases between the two germline ends. In DNA form, the CDR3 reads TGTGCCAGCAGCCAAGATTTTGAGGGGGGATCCTACGAGCAGTACTTC. This sequence encodes CASSQDFEGGSYEQYF.

This clonotype occurred many times. This chain links TRBV7-3 with TRBJ1-5; 7 positions match TRBD1. This CDR3 is built from 14 residues. V gave up 5 bases and J gave up 5 bases; unmatched junction bases: 6. From germline, CDR1 is SGHTA and CDR2 FQGTGA. The CDR3 DNA reads TGTGCCAGCAGCCGGGACAGCAATTATCAGCCCCAGCATTTT. The encoded protein is CASSRDSNYQPQHF.

To note about this clonotype: A much larger clonotype is one base distant, so this may be a read error. The rearrangement joins TRBV7-2 to TRBJ2-5; unclear D gene. This CDR3 contains 15 residues. The germline V and J ends were trimmed by 6 bases and 7 bases, with 21 bases remaining between them. Germline values: CDR1 SGHTA, CDR2 FQGNSA. Here the CDR3 DNA reads TGTGCCAGCAGAAATCTAGGTACTGGCCGCAGGACCCAGTACTTC. It codes for CASRNLGTGRRTQYF.

This clonotype was seen ten or more times. This sequence joins TRBV7-2 and TRBJ2-7; 10 bases agree with TRBD2. Germline V gene data show CDR1 as SGHTA and CDR2 as FQGNSA. V lost 5 bases, J lost 0 bases, and 4 bases stayed unmatched. The CDR3 runs to 15 residues. The CDR3 region is CASSPGTSASYEQYF. The CDR3 DNA is TGTGCCAGCAGCCCTGGGACTAGCGCCTCCTACGAGCAGTACTTC.

The table lists this clonotype with many counts. The rearrangement joins TRBV12-3 or TRBV12-4 to TRBJ1-3; TRBD1 might be the D (6 bases). The CDR3 has 13 residues. V was pared by 4 bases and J by 7 bases, with 11 bases between. The CDR3 protein is CASSSFRGNTIYF. CDR3 nucleotides: TGTGCCAGCAGTTCGTTTAGGGGGAACACCATATATTTT.

This clonotype appeared a few times. The chain has TRBV5-1 and TRBJ2-1; TRBD2 matches at 12 bases. Germline lookup yields CDR1 SGHRS and CDR2 YFSETQ. The V gene end was trimmed by 4 bases and the J gene end by 3 bases; junction bases not matched to a gene: 2. There are 15 residues in the CDR3. In nucleotides, the CDR3 is TGCGCCAGCAGCCGGACTAGCGGGGACTACAATGAGCAGTTCTTC. Its translation is CASSRTSGDYNEQFF.

This clonotype was found many times. CDR3 in DNA: TGTGCTAGTGGTTCCGGGGGGGCAAGCAAAAACATTCAGTACTTC. Translation gives CASGSGGASKNIQYF. V is TRBV12-5 and J is TRBJ2-4; 8 nucleotides align to TRBD2. CDR1 and CDR2 (germline): LGHNT, FRNRAP. CDR3 length: 15 amino acids. The J segment lost 3 bases and the V segment lost 4 bases, leaving 5 bases of the junction unmatched. Combining the CDR3 with reference TRBV12-5 and TRBJ2-4 gives the whole variable domain DARVTQTPRHKVTEMGQEVTMRCQPILGHNTVFWYRQTMMQGLELLAYFRNRAPLDDSGMPKDRFSAEMPDATLATLKIQPSEPRDSAVYFCASGSGGASKNIQYFGAGTRLSVL.

In its sample, this clonotype was seen many times. This chain links TRBV5-1 with TRBJ2-7; D is undetermined. CDR3 length: 12 residues. The germline V gene encodes CDR1 SGHRS and CDR2 YFSETQ. Trimming pared 5 bases from V and 2 bases from J, leaving 8 bases between. The CDR3 sequence is CASSPSTYEQYF. Written as DNA, the CDR3 is TGCGCCAGCAGTCCTTCAACCTACGAGCAGTACTTC.

J is TRBJ2-5 and V is TRBV20-1; TRBD2 agrees at 10 bases. Germline-derived CDR1 and CDR2 are DFQATT and SNEGSKA (reference sequence). This CDR3 spans 14 amino acids. J was trimmed by 5 bases and V by 2 bases; bases with no gene match: 5. In DNA form, the CDR3 reads TGCAGTGCTAGACCCACTAGCGGGGTCGAGACCCAGTACTTC. Translated, it gives CSARPTSGVETQYF.